The 20 T cell receptor beta chains below were found in one sample sequenced in a study of technical replicates of blood from a handful of donors. The table came from immunoSEQ multiplex PCR; TCRdb's copy has only in-frame clones and leaves some out. Seen here are 70,000 to 90,000 clones, approximately 94% observed once, and the top ten hold over 0.35%. What was sequenced was T cells isolated from PBMCs. The origin of the receptors is a human donor in good health.

The V call is TRBV7-9, the J call TRBJ1-1; D is possibly TRBD1 (6 bases). V lost 5 bases and J lost 7, with 17 bases in between. Per the germline V gene, CDR1 is SEHNR and CDR2 is FQNEAQ (reference sequence). CDR3 length: 14 amino acids. This CDR3 is CASSLGVGANEAFF. DNA for the CDR3: TGTGCCAGCAGCCTAGGGGTGGGGGCGAATGAAGCTTTCTTT. Full variable domain (rest looked up from reference TRBV7-9 and TRBJ1-1): DTGVSQNPRHKITKRGQNVTFRCDPISEHNRLYWYRQTLGQGPEFLTYFQNEAQLEKSRLLSDRFSAERPKGSFSTLEIQRTEQGDSAMYLCASSLGVGANEAFFGQGTRLTVV.

The chain links TRBV7-2 to TRBJ2-2; TRBD2 agrees at 7 bases. The CDR3 spans 17 residues. Germline V gene data show CDR1 as SGHTA and CDR2 as FQGNSA. V dropped 5 bases and J dropped 1; count of bases not matched to a gene: 10. The CDR3 coding sequence is TGTGCCAGCAGCGTACCGGCGGGAGTCGGGAACACCGGGGAGCTGTTTTTT. Translation: CASSVPAGVGNTGELFF.

This chain joins TRBV6-5 and TRBJ2-2; weak D call: TRBD2 (6 bases). CDR1 MNHEY and CDR2 SVGAGI come from the germline V gene. The CDR3 contains 15 residues. Trimming shortened V by 0 bases and J by 3 bases, and 8 bases separated the two germline ends. CDR3 bases: TGTGCCAGCAGTTACTCGGAGGGTTACACCGGGGAGCTGTTTTTT. It is translated as CASSYSEGYTGELFF.

This chain links TRBV9 with TRBJ2-5, with 13 bases identical to TRBD2. Germline loops: CDR1 SGDLS, CDR2 YYNGEE. J lost 4 bases, V lost 0 bases, and 0 bases had no gene match. The length of the CDR3 is 15 residues. CDR3 protein: CASSVGLAGGETQYF. In nucleotides, the CDR3 is TGTGCCAGCAGCGTAGGACTAGCGGGAGGAGAGACCCAGTACTTC. Drawing the rest from reference TRBV9 and TRBJ2-5, the complete variable domain is DSGVTQTPKHLITATGQRVTLRCSPRSGDLSVYWYQQSLDQGLQFLIQYYNGEERAKGNILERFSAQQFPDLHSELNLSSLELGDSALYFCASSVGLAGGETQYFGPGTRLLVL.

This chain connects TRBV19 to TRBJ2-7; 9 bases fit TRBD2. The CDR3 runs 15 residues. Per the germline V gene, CDR1 is LNHDA and CDR2 is SQIVND (reference sequence). V gave up 10 bases and J gave up 3 bases; unmatched junction bases: 13. The CDR3 here is CATTGREGNNYEQYF. CDR3 coding DNA: TGTGCCACCACGGGGCGGGAGGGAAACAACTACGAGCAGTACTTC. The full variable domain, completed using reference TRBV19 and TRBJ2-7, is DGGITQSPKYLFRKEGQNVTLSCEQNLNHDAMYWYRQDPGQGLRLIYYSQIVNDFQKGDIAEGYSVSREKKESFPLTVTSAQKNPTAFYLCATTGREGNNYEQYFGPGTRLTVT.

This chain connects TRBV10-2 to TRBJ2-1; D is perhaps TRBD2 (6 bases). The germline gives CDR1 WSHSY, CDR2 SAAADI. CDR3 length: 15 residues. V lost 3 bases to trimming and J lost 1 base, with 10 bases between them. CDR3 amino acids: CASSEGAGSYNEQFF. As DNA, the CDR3 is TGCGCCAGCAGTGAAGGGGCGGGATCCTACAATGAGCAGTTCTTC.

This chain joins TRBV9 and TRBJ2-2; tentatively, D is TRBD2 (6 bases). Germline CDR1 reads SGDLS; CDR2 reads YYNGEE. The V end lost 7 bases, the J end lost 5 bases, and 15 bases lay between the germline ends. This CDR3 contains 14 residues. The chain's CDR3 is CASATGDDTGELFF. The DNA for the CDR3 is TGTGCCAGCGCGACGGGAGATGATACCGGGGAGCTGTTTTTT.

V is TRBV25-1 and J is TRBJ2-7; D might be TRBD2 (5 bases). The CDR3 consists of 15 residues. Trimming removed 8 bases from V and 0 bases from J, with 17 bases in between. Looked up from germline, CDR1 is MGHDK and CDR2 is SYGVNS. In DNA, the CDR3 is TGTGCCAGCGGATCTGCAGCGGTCCGCTCCTACGAGCAGTACTTC. Its protein is CASGSAAVRSYEQYF.

The rearrangement uses TRBV6-5 and TRBJ1-1; no clear D. Germline CDR1 and CDR2: MNHEY and SVGAGI. Trimming removed 0 bases at V and 6 bases at J, with 11 bases between. This CDR3 comprises 14 residues. The CDR3 DNA reads as TGTGCCAGCAGTTACTCGTTGAGTGGTTCTGAAGCTTTCTTT. Its translation: CASSYSLSGSEAFF.

The rearrangement uses TRBV19 and TRBJ1-4, with D perhaps TRBD1 (6 bases). Trimming took off 4 bases at V and 3 bases at J, with 9 bases between the two ends. In germline, CDR1 is LNHDA, CDR2 SQIVND (reference sequence). This CDR3 has 14 residues. CDR3 in amino acids: CASSSRGSNEKLFF. CDR3 DNA sequence: TGTGCCAGTAGTAGCAGGGGATCTAATGAAAAACTGTTTTTT.

The rearrangement links TRBV19 to TRBJ1-5; 9 bases are a match to TRBD1. CDR1 is LNHDA and CDR2 is SQIVND in the germline V gene (reference sequence). The CDR3 runs 14 residues. V lost 3 bases and J lost 7; bases outside the gene matches: 4. CDR3: CASSMGQGNQPQHF. The CDR3, as DNA: TGTGCCAGTAGTATGGGACAGGGTAACCAGCCCCAGCATTTT.

This clone was observed once. The chain links TRBV10-3 to TRBJ2-1; D is undetermined. This CDR3 region has 15 residues. The V gene lost 0 bases and the J gene lost 0 bases, with 6 bases spanning the gap. Germline-derived CDR1 and CDR2 are ENHRY and SYGVKD. The CDR3 DNA is TGTGCCATCAGTGAGTCGGAGAGCTCCTACAATGAGCAGTTCTTC. Its protein product is CAISESESSYNEQFF.

The V and J genes are TRBV5-1 and TRBJ2-1; 11 nucleotides match TRBD2. Trimming cost V 2 bases and J 1 base; bases outside gene matches: 8. The CDR3 covers 18 residues. Germline values: CDR1 SGHRS, CDR2 YFSETQ. The CDR3 here is CASSFGLGTSGSYNEQFF. DNA of the CDR3: TGCGCCAGCAGCTTTGGTCTGGGGACTAGCGGTTCCTACAATGAGCAGTTCTTC.

The chain couples TRBV27 to TRBJ2-7; TRBD1 is a possible D gene (5 bases). Trimming took off 1 base at V and 4 bases at J, with 11 bases between the two ends. This CDR3 is built from 14 residues. Germline V gene sequence: CDR1 MNHEY, CDR2 SMNVEV (reference sequence). This CDR3 is CASSLFQGGYEQYF. The CDR3 coding sequence is TGTGCCAGCAGTTTATTTCAGGGTGGTTACGAGCAGTACTTC.

This clone has a single count. CDR3 sequence: CASLQGEAFF. The CDR3 nucleotides are TGCGCCAGCCTTCAGGGTGAAGCTTTCTTT. This chain uses TRBV10-2 with TRBJ1-1, with TRBD1 as a possible D gene (5 bases). V was cut by 8 bases and J by 7 bases, with 8 bases left in between. Germline CDR1 reads WSHSY; CDR2 reads SAAADI. This CDR3 spans 10 amino acids.

The V call is TRBV25-1, the J call TRBJ1-4; D gene unclear. The CDR3 totals 15 residues. The ends were cut back, 3 bases at V and 7 bases at J, with 15 bases in the middle. Germline-derived CDR1 and CDR2 are MGHDK and SYGVNS. Written as DNA, the CDR3 is TGTGCCAGCAGTGATTTCCGGGTCCGGGGTGAAAAACTGTTTTTT. It translates to CASSDFRVRGEKLFF.

The V gene is TRBV28, the J gene TRBJ2-1, with D tentatively TRBD1 (6 bases). Germline CDR1 MDHEN, CDR2 SYDVKM. This CDR3 has 16 amino acids. Trimming took off 3 bases at V and 0 bases at J, with 12 bases between the two ends. CDR3 in DNA: TGTGCCAGCAGTTTCCCCCGGGACATCTCCTACAATGAGCAGTTCTTC. Protein product: CASSFPRDISYNEQFF.

The CDR3 region is CASSPSGGSSYNEQFF. CDR3 DNA sequence: TGTGCCAGCTCACCATCCGGGGGTAGCTCCTACAATGAGCAGTTCTTC. The chain employs TRBV18 and TRBJ2-1, with a possible D match to TRBD2 (6 bases). The CDR3 totals 16 residues. The germline gives CDR1 KGHSH, CDR2 LQKENI. V was shortened by 2 bases and J by 0 bases, with 11 bases between the two germline ends.

V is TRBV6-1 and J is TRBJ2-5, with a tentative D call TRBD2 (6 bases). The J call may be wrong; the DNA end is better matched by TRBJ2-7. The germline gives CDR1 MNHNS, CDR2 SASEGT. This CDR3 contains 14 residues. The CDR3 sequence: CASSLTGTDYEQYF. The CDR3 nucleotides read TGTGCCAGCAGCCTTACCGGGACTGACTACGAGCAGTACTTC.

The chain employs TRBV7-2 and TRBJ2-7; the D gene is possibly TRBD2 (6 bases). Germline assignment: CDR1 SGHTA and CDR2 FQGNSA. The CDR3 spans 15 residues. With 1 base removed from V and 4 bases from J, the gap between germline ends came to 14 bases. As DNA, the CDR3 is TGTGCCAGCAGCTTAGGCGGGACCGTAGAATACGAGCAGTACTTC. It is translated as CASSLGGTVEYEQYF.